Given below is one TCR beta chain in context. The record originates from a study of a mutant IDH1 vaccine in newly diagnosed glioma. Study details: Therapy received beforehand was radiotherapy, temozolomide, or both, with most patients given both.

Trimming left V 0 bases short and J 2 bases short, with 7 bases between. The CDR3 has 15 residues. In germline, CDR1 is SGHVS, CDR2 FNYEAQ. The table came from immunoSEQ multiplex PCR; TCRdb's copy has only in-frame clones and leaves some out. The data contain just under 95,000 clones, over 75% of them seen just once; the ten biggest clones take up less than 8.5%. Stated time point: baseline, week 1 (first vaccination visit). Treatment in this sample: pre-vaccination baseline after standard-of-care therapy. The TCR originated in a man in his forties with glioma. V usage is TRBV7-6 and J usage is TRBJ1-4; D uncertain. The sample in question was PBMCs, obtained from a glioma patient treated with radiotherapy, temozolomide or both. CDR3 in amino acids: CASSLAAGTNEKLFF. CDR3 DNA sequence: TGTGCCAGCAGCTTAGCCGCGGGTACTAATGAAAAACTGTTTTTT.